This is a list of T cell receptor beta chains from one sample in a study of blood T cells in healthy people across ages. TCRdb re-called the 5' RACE reads through MiXCR, storing one row per CDR3 protein. Among 1.5 million to 2 million distinct CDR3 sequences listed, roughly 49% were seen once. Sequenced input: blood. These receptor sequences come from a woman between 40 and 55 years old in good health. Each CDR3 is given with its conserved first and last residue. A D gene is named only where the DNA matches it firmly. For some rows the clone size is stated as once, few or many, or as a class when expanded; others skip it.

>few|TRBJ2-7|NA|TRBV27
TGTGCCAGCAGCCTCCTTACTGGCAGGGGACACGAGCAGTACTTC
CASSLLTGRGHEQYF
>NA|TRBJ2-1|TRBD1|TRBV20-1
TGCAGTGCTAGGGTGACCGGGACAGACCATTACAATGAGCAGTTCTTC
CSARVTGTDHYNEQFF
>NA|TRBJ1-2|NA|TRBV10-3
TGTGCCATCAGTGGAACCTATGGCTACACCTTC
CAISGTYGYTF
>NA|TRBJ2-7|TRBD2|TRBV2
TGTGCCAGCAGGGCGACTAGCGGACCCTACGAGCAGTACTTC
CASRATSGPYEQYF
>few|TRBJ2-3|TRBD2|TRBV28
TGTGCCAGCGCCCTGGTACTAGCGGGGTCACCCTTGATCGATACGCAGTATTTT
CASALVLAGSPLIDTQYF
>NA|TRBJ2-3|TRBD2|TRBV20-1
TGCAGTGCTAGGGCAGCGGGGGGGAGGGCAGATACGCAGTATTTT
CSARAAGGRADTQYF
>NA|TRBJ1-2|NA|TRBV7-2
TGTGCCAGCAGCTCCCAAGGGGGGGCGCAAGGGTATGGCTACACCTTC
CASSSQGGAQGYGYTF
>few|TRBJ2-5|NA|TRBV11-2
TGTGCCAGCAGCTTCTTTCTACTGGCGGACCAAGAGACCCAGTACTTC
CASSFFLLADQETQYF
>NA|TRBJ2-7|NA|TRBV27
TGTGCCAGCAGTGTCTCAGGGGTGACGAGATCCTACGAGCAGTACTTC
CASSVSGVTRSYEQYF
>NA|TRBJ2-1|NA|TRBV24-1
TGTGCCACCAGTGACCCTTCTCCGGGAACCTGGTTCTTC
CATSDPSPGTWFF
>NA|TRBJ2-1|TRBD1|TRBV20-1
TGCAGTGCTATCCGGGACAGGCCGTACAATGAGCAGTTCTTC
CSAIRDRPYNEQFF
>NA|TRBJ2-2|TRBD1|TRBV20-1
TGCAGTGCTCCCACCGCCGAGACAGGGTTTAGCGGGGAGCTGTTTTTT
CSAPTAETGFSGELFF
>few|TRBJ2-4|NA|TRBV27
TGTGCCAGCAGTTTATCAGCCTACAAAAACATTCAGTACTTC
CASSLSAYKNIQYF
>once|TRBJ1-2|NA|TRBV28
TGTGCCAGCAGTTTCCAGTTTGGCTACACCTTC
CASSFQFGYTF
>few|TRBJ2-5|NA|TRBV28
TGTGCCAGCAGTTTGTTGGGTGAATCAGAGACCCAGTACTTC
CASSLLGESETQYF
>few|TRBJ2-1|TRBD1|TRBV25-1
TGTGCCAGCAGTTCCTCTCGGCAGGGGGCTCGGAATGAGCAGTTCTTC
CASSSSRQGARNEQFF
>NA|TRBJ1-2|TRBD1|TRBV4-1
TGCGCCAGCAGCCAAGGAGGACAGGGGAATCTCTATGGCTACACCTTC
CASSQGGQGNLYGYTF
>NA|TRBJ1-5|NA|TRBV15
TGTGCCACCAGCAGAGACAGGGGTTATCAGCCCCAGCATTTT
CATSRDRGYQPQHF